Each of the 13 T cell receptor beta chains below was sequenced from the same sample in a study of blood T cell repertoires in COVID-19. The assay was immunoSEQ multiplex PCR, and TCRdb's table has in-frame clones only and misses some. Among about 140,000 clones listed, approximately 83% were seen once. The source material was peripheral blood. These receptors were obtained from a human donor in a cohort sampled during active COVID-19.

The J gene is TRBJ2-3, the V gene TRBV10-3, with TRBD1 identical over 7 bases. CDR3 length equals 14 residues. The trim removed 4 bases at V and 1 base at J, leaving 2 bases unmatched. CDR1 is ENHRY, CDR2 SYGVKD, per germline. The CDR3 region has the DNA TGTGCCATCAGTGCCGGGACAGGCACAGATACGCAGTATTTT. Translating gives CAISAGTGTDTQYF.

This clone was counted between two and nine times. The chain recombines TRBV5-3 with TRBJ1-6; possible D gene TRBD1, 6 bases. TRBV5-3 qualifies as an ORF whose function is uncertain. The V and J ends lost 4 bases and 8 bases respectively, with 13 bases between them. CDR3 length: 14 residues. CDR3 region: CARSAGVWYSPLHF. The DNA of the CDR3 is TGTGCCAGAAGCGCAGGGGTCTGGTATTCACCCCTCCACTTT.

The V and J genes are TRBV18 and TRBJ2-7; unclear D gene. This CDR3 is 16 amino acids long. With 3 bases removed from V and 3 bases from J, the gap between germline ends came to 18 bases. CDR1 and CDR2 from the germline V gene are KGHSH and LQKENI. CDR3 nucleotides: TGTGCCAGCTCACCGGCTCTCGCGGCCGGTCTCTACGAGCAGTACTTC. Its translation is CASSPALAAGLYEQYF.

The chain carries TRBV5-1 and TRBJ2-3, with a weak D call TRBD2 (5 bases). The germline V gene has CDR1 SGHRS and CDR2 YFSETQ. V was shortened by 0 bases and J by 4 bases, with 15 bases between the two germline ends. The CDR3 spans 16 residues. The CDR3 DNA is TGCGCCAGCAGCTTGGGGGGAGCCCCTAAGGCAGATACGCAGTATTTT. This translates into CASSLGGAPKADTQYF.

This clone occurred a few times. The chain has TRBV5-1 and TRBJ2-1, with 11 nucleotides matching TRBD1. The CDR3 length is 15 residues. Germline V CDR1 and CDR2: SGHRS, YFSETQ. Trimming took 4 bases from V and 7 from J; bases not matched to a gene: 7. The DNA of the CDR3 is TGCGCCAGCAGCATCGGGACAGGGGGGGCGAATGAGCAGTTCTTC. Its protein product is CASSIGTGGANEQFF.

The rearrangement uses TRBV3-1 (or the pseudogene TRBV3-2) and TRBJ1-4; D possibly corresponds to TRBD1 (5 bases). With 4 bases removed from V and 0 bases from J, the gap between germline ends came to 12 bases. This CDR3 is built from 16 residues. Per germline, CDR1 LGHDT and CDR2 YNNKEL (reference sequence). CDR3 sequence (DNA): TGTGCCAGCAGCCCAGGGCTCCTTTCAACTAATGAAAAACTGTTTTTT. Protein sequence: CASSPGLLSTNEKLFF.

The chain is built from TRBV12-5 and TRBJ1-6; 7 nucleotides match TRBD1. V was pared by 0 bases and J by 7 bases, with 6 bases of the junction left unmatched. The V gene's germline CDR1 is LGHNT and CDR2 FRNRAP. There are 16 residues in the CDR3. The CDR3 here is CASGLVLGTVNSPLHF. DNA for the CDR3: TGTGCTAGTGGTTTGGTACTAGGGACAGTCAATTCACCCCTCCACTTT.

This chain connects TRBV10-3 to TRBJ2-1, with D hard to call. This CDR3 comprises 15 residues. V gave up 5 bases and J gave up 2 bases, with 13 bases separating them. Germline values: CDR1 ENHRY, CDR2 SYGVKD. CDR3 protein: CAISPVPITYNEQFF. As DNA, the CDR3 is TGTGCCATCAGTCCAGTCCCCATAACCTACAATGAGCAGTTCTTC.

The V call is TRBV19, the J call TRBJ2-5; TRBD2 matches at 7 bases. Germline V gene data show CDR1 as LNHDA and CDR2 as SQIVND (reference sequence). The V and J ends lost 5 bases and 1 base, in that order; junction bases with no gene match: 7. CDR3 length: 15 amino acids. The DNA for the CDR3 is TGTGCCAGTAGTGGGAGGGAGGTCTTCCAAGAGACCCAGTACTTC. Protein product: CASSGREVFQETQYF.

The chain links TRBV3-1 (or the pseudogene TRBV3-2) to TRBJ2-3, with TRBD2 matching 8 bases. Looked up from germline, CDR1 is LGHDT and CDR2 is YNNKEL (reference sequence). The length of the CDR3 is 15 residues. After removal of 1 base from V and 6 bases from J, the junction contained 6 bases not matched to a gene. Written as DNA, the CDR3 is TGTGCCAGCAGCCAAGGGCGGGGGGCCTGGGATACGCAGTATTTT. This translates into CASSQGRGAWDTQYF.

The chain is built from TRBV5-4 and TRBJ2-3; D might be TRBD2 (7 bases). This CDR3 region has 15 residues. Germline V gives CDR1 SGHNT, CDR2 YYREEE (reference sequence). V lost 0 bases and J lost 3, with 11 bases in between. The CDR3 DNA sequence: TGTGCCAGCAGCTTGGAGGGGGGGGGAACAGATACGCAGTATTTT. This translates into CASSLEGGGTDTQYF. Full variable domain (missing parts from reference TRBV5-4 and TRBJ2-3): ETGVTQSPTHLIKTRGQQVTLRCSSQSGHNTVSWYQQALGQGPQFIFQYYREEENGRGNFPPRFSGLQFPNYSSELNVNALELDDSALYLCASSLEGGGTDTQYFGPGTRLTVL.

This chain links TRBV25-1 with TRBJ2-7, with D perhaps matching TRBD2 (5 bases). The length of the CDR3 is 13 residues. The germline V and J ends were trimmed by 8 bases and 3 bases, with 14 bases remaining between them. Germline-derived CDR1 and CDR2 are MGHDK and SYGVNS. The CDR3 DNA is TGTGCCAGCGTGAGGGCCCCCGGCTACGAGCAGTACTTC. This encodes CASVRAPGYEQYF.

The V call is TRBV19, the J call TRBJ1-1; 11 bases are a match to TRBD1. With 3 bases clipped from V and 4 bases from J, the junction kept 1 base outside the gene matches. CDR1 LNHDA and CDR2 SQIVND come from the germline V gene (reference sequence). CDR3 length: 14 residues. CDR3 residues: CASSIGTGGTEAFF. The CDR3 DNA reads TGTGCCAGTAGTATCGGGACAGGGGGCACTGAAGCTTTCTTT.